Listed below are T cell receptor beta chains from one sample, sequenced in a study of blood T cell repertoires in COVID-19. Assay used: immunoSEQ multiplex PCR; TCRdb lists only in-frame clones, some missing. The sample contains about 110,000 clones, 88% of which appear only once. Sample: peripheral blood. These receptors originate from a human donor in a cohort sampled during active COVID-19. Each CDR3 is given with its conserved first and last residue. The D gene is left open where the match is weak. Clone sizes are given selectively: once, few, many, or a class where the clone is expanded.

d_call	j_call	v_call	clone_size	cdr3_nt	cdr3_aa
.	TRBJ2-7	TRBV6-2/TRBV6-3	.	TGTGCCAGCAGTAAACTGGGCGGGTACGAGCAGTACTTC	CASSKLGGYEQYF
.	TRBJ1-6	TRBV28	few	TGTGCCAGCAGTTCCCCGGAGGTTAGCTCCTATAATTCACCCCTCCACTTT	CASSSPEVSSYNSPLHF
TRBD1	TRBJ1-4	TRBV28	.	TGTGCCAGCAGTTTCTGGGACAGCTACTTAACTAATGAAAAACTGTTTTTT	CASSFWDSYLTNEKLFF
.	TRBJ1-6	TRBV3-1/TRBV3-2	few	TGTGCCAGCAGCCAGGGAGGGCAGAGACGACCTTTATCACCCCTCCACTTT	CASSQGGQRRPLSPLHF
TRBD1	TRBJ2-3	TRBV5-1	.	TGCGCCAGCAGCCCGGGACAGGGGAGGTCAGATACGCAGTATTTT	CASSPGQGRSDTQYF
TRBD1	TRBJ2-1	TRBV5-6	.	TGTGCCAGCAGCTACGGGACAGGGGGCATCAATGAGCAGTTCTTC	CASSYGTGGINEQFF
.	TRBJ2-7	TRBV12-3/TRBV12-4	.	TGTGCCAGCAGTCATTCTAACGAGCAGTACTTC	CASSHSNEQYF
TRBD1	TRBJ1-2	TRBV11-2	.	TGTGCCAGCACTCCGTTCCAACAGGGGAGAGGCTACACCTTC	CASTPFQQGRGYTF
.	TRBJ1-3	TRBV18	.	TGTGCCAGCTCACCAGGCGGGGTCTCTGGAAACACCATATATTTT	CASSPGGVSGNTIYF
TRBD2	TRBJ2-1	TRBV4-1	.	TGCGCCAGCAGCCGCAAAGCGGGGGGCTCCTACAATGAGCAGTTCTTC	CASSRKAGGSYNEQFF
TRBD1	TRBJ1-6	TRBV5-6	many	TGTGCCAGCAGCGAAAGGCGAGGGGGCTTGCGGGATTCACCCCTCCACTTT	CASSERRGGLRDSPLHF
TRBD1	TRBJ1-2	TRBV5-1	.	TGCGCCAGCAGCCCGGGTGGCCGGGACAGGTTAAATGGCTACACCTTC	CASSPGGRDRLNGYTF
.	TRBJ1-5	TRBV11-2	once	TGTGCCAGTCGGGGAATGGGCAATCAGCCCCAGCATTTT	CASRGMGNQPQHF
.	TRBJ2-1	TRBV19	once	TGTGCCAGTAGTGTTTACGAAGCGTACAATGAGCAGTTCTTC	CASSVYEAYNEQFF
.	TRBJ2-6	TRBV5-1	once	TGCGCCAGCAGCTTCGGAGGAACTGGGGCCAACGTCCTGACTTTC	CASSFGGTGANVLTF
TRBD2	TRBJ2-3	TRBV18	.	TGTGCCAGCTCACCCATCGGGGGGGGCACAGATACGCAGTATTTT	CASSPIGGGTDTQYF
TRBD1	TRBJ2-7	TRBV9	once	TGTGCCAGCAGCCCCTGGGACAGTTCCTACGAGCAGTACTTC	CASSPWDSSYEQYF
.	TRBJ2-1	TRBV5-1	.	TGCGCCAGCAGCTTGACCGGGGGCTCCTACAATGAGCAGTTCTTC	CASSLTGGSYNEQFF
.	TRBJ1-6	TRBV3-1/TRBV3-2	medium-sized	TGTGCCAGCAGCCAAGTAGGGGTGTATAATTCACCCCTCCACTTT	CASSQVGVYNSPLHF
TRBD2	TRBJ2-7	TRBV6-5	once	TGTGCCAGCAGGCTGGGAGGGGCTCGCTACGAGCAGTACTTC	CASRLGGARYEQYF
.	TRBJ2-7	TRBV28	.	TGTGCCAGCAGTCAAGGACGGGGGACCTACTCCTACGAGCAGTACTTC	CASSQGRGTYSYEQYF
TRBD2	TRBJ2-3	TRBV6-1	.	TGTGCCAGCAGTGAAGTTGATAGCGGGTCGGTGGTGGATACGCAGTATTTT	CASSEVDSGSVVDTQYF
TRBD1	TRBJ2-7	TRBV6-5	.	TGTGCCAGCAGTTGGGACAGGGGAGCCTACGAGCAGTACTTC	CASSWDRGAYEQYF
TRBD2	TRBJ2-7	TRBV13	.	TGTGCCAGCAGCTCCCGGGGGAGGGATAATTCCTACGAGCAGTACTTC	CASSSRGRDNSYEQYF
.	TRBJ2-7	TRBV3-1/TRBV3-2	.	TGTGCCAGCAGCCAAGAAGGAGGCTACGAGCAGTACTTC	CASSQEGGYEQYF
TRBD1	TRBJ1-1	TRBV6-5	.	TGTGCCAGCAGTTACTTGGGACAGGGGAGAGCTTTCTTT	CASSYLGQGRAFF
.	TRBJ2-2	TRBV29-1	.	TGCAGCCTTAATAACAACGGGGAGCTGTTTTTT	CSLNNNGELFF
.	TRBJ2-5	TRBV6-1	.	TGTGCCAGCAGTGATTGGGGCAGGGCGATTGGGCAAGAGACCCAGTACTTC	CASSDWGRAIGQETQYF
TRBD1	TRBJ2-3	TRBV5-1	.	TGCGCCAGCAGCTCCGGACAGGGGTGGGATACGCAGTATTTT	CASSSGQGWDTQYF
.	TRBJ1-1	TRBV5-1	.	TGCGCCAGCAGCGTGGAGGGTCGGACAGATGAAGCTTTCTTT	CASSVEGRTDEAFF
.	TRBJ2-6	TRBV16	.	TGTGCCAGCAGCCCCCTTCTCAGGGGGAGGCCTGGGGCCAACGTCCTGACTTTC	CASSPLLRGRPGANVLTF
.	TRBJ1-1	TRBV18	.	TGTGCCAGCTCACCACAGGAGGGGGGGACTGAAGCTTTCTTT	CASSPQEGGTEAFF
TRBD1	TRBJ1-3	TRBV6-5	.	TGTGCCAGCATGGCGGGGACAGCTGGAAACACCATATATTTT	CASMAGTAGNTIYF
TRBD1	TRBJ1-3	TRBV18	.	TGTGCCAGCTCACCCGGACAGGGAGGGTATGGAAACACCATATATTTT	CASSPGQGGYGNTIYF
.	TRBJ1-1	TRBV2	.	TGTGCCAGCAGTGCCCAAGGCGGGGACACTGAAGCTTTCTTT	CASSAQGGDTEAFF
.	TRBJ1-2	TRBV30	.	TGTGCCTGGAGTGTATCCAGCGTATTATACTATGGCTACACCTTC	CAWSVSSVLYYGYTF
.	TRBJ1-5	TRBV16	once	TGTGCCAGCAGCCAATCGACATCGGAACAGCCCCAGCATTTT	CASSQSTSEQPQHF
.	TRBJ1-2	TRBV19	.	TGTGCCAGTACGCGGGACGCTAACTATGGCTACACCTTC	CASTRDANYGYTF
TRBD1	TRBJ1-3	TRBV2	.	TGTGCCAGCAAGGGGGCGGGAAACACCATATATTTT	CASKGAGNTIYF
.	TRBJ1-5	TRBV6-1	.	TGTGCCAGCAGTGAAAGGGGGAATCAGCCCCAGCATTTT	CASSERGNQPQHF
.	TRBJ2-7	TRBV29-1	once	TGCAGCGTTGGACAGACTTACGAGCAGTACTTC	CSVGQTYEQYF
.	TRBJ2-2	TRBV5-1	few	TGCGCCAGCAGCTTGGCCGAGAGCGGGTCCAACACCGGGGAGCTGTTTTTT	CASSLAESGSNTGELFF
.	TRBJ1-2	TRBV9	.	TGTGCCAGCAGCAGGGACAATGGCTACACCTTC	CASSRDNGYTF
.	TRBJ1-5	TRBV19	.	TGTGCCAGTAGTATAGGGCCGCAGAGCAATCAGCCCCAGCATTTT	CASSIGPQSNQPQHF
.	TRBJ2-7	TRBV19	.	TGTGCCAGTAGTTCAGGGAAGGGCGAGCAGTACTTC	CASSSGKGEQYF
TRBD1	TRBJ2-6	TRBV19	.	TGTGCCAGTAGACCCCGGGACAGGATGTCTGGGGCCAACGTCCTGACTTTC	CASRPRDRMSGANVLTF
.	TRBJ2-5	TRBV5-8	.	TGTGCCAGCAGCCAAGGAGGGCTGAGGGTAGGAGAGACCCAGTACTTC	CASSQGGLRVGETQYF
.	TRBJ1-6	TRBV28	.	TGTGCCAGTCTACAGATTTCTAATTCACCCCTCCACTTT	CASLQISNSPLHF
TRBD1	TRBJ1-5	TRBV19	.	TGTGCCAGTAGTCTCAGAAGAGGGGGCGGAGAACCCAATCAGCCCCAGCATTTT	CASSLRRGGGEPNQPQHF
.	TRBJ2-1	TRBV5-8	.	TGTGCCAGCAGCTTGGCCCTTTTCTCCAATGAGCAGTTCTTC	CASSLALFSNEQFF
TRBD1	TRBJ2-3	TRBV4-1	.	TGCGCCAGCAGCCCCACAGGGGGGCCCAGCACAGATACGCAGTATTTT	CASSPTGGPSTDTQYF
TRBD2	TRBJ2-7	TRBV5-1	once	TGCGCCAGCAGCTTGGGTCGCGGGAGCGACGAGCAGTACTTC	CASSLGRGSDEQYF
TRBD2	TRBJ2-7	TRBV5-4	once	TGTGCCAGCCGACCGGCTAGCGGCTACGAGCAGTACTTC	CASRPASGYEQYF
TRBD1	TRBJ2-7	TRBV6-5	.	TGTGCCAGCCATGACAGGGGTTACGAGCAGTACTTC	CASHDRGYEQYF
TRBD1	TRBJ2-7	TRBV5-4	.	TGTGCCAGCAGCGGGGGGGACAGGGACCTCTCTTACGAGCAGTACTTC	CASSGGDRDLSYEQYF
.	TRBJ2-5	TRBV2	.	TGTGCCAGCAGGGCCCTAGGGGGGGAGCAAGAGACCCAGTACTTC	CASRALGGEQETQYF
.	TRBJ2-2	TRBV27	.	TGTGCCAGCCGAACAGGGATGGTGAACACCGGGGAGCTGTTTTTT	CASRTGMVNTGELFF